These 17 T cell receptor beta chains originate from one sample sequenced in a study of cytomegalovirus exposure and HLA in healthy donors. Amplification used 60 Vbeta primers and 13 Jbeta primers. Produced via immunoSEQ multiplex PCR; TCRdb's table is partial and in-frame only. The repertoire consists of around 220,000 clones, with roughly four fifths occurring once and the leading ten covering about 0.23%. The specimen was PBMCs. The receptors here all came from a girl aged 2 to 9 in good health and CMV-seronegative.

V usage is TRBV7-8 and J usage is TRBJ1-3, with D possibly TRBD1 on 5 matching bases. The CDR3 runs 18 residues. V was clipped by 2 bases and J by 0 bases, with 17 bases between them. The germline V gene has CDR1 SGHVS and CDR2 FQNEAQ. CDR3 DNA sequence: TGTGCCAGCAGCTTATTTGGTGGGGGGAAGGGCTCTGGAAACACCATATATTTT. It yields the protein CASSLFGGGKGSGNTIYF.

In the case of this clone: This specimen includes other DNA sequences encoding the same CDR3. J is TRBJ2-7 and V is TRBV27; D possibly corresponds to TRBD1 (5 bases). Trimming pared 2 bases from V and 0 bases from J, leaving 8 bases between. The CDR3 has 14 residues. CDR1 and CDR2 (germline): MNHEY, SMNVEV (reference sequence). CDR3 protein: CASSLSQGSYEQYF. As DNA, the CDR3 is TGTGCCAGCAGTTTAAGTCAGGGCTCCTACGAGCAGTACTTC.

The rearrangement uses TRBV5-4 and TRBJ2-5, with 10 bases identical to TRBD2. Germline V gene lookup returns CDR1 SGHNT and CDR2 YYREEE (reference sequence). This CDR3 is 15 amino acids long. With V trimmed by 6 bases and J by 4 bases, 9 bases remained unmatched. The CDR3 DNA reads TGTGCCAGCACCTCCGGACTAGCGGTGGGAGAGACCCAGTACTTC. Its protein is CASTSGLAVGETQYF.

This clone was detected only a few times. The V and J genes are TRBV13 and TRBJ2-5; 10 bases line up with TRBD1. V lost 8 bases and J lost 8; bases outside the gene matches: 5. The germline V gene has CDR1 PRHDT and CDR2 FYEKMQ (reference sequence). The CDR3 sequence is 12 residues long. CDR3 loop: CASGTGDRTQYF. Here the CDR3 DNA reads TGTGCCAGCGGGACAGGGGATAGAACCCAGTACTTC. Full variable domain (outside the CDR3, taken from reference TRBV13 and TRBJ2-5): AAGVIQSPRHLIKEKRETATLKCYPIPRHDTVYWYQQGPGQDPQFLISFYEKMQSDKGSIPDRFSAQQFSDYHSELNMSSLELGDSALYFCASGTGDRTQYFGPGTRLLVL.

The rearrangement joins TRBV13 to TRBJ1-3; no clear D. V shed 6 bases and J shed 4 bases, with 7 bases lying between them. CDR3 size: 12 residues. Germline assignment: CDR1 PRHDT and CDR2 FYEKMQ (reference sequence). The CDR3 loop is CASRAVGNTIYF. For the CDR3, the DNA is TGTGCCAGCAGGGCAGTCGGAAACACCATATATTTT.

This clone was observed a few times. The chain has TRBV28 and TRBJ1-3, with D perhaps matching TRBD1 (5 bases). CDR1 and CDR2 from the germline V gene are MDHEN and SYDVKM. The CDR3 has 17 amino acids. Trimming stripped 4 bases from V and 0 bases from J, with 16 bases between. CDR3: CASSSWGKGRSGNTIYF. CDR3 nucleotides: TGTGCCAGCAGTTCTTGGGGTAAGGGGCGCTCTGGAAACACCATATATTTT. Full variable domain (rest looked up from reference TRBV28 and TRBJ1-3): DVKVTQSSRYLVKRTGEKVFLECVQDMDHENMFWYRQDPGLGLRLIYFSYDVKMKEKGDIPEGYSVSREKKERFSLILESASTNQTSMYLCASSSWGKGRSGNTIYFGEGSWLTVV.

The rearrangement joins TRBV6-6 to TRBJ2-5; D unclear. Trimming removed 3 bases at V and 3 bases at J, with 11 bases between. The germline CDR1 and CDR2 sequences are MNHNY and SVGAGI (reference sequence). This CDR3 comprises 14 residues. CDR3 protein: CASSYTSTKETQYF. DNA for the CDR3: TGTGCCAGCAGTTATACGTCGACAAAAGAGACCCAGTACTTC.

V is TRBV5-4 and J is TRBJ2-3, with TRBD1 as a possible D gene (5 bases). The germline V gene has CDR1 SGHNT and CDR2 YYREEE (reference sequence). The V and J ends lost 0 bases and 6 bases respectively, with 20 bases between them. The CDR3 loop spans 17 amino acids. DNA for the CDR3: TGTGCCAGCAGCTTGGATGGGGCCAGCGCCCTTAGGGATACGCAGTATTTT. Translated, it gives CASSLDGASALRDTQYF.

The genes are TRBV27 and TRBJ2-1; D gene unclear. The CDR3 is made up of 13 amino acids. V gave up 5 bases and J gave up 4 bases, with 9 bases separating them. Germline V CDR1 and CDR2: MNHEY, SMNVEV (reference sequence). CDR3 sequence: CASSTYPYNEQFF. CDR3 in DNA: TGTGCCAGCAGTACTTATCCGTACAATGAGCAGTTCTTC.

CDR3 nucleotides: TGTGCCAGCAGCTTCGTAGAGACCCAGTACTTC. Translation gives CASSFVETQYF. The V call is TRBV11-2, the J call TRBJ2-5; D is ambiguous. Per germline, CDR1 SGHAT and CDR2 FQNNGV. The V end lost 3 bases, the J end lost 4 bases, and 3 bases lay between the germline ends. The CDR3 runs to 11 residues.

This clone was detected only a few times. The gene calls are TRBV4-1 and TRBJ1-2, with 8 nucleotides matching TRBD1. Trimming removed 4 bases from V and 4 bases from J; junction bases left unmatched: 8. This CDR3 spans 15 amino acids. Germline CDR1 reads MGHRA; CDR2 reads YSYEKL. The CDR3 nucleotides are TGCGCCAGCAGCCTTACGACAGGGGAGCCCTATGGCTACACCTTC. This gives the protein CASSLTTGEPYGYTF.

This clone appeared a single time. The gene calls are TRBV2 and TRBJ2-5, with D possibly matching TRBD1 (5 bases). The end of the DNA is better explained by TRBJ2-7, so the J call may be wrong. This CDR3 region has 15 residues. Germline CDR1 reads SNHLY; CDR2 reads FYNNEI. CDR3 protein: CASSGRRQSSYEQYF. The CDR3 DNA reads TGTGCCTCTTCAGGCCGCCGACAGAGCTCCTACGAGCAGTACTTC.

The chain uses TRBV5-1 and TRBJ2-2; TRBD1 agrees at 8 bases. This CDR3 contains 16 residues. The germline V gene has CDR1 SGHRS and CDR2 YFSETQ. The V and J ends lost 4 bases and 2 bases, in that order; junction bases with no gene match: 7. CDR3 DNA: TGCGCCAGCAGCCCCCTACAGGGGGGAAACACCGGGGAGCTGTTTTTT. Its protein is CASSPLQGGNTGELFF.

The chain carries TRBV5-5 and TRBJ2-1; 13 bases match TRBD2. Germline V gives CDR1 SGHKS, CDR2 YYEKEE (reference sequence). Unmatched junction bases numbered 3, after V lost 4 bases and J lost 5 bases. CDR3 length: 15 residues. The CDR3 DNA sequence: TGTGCCAGCAGCCTGGGACTAGCGGGACACAATGAGCAGTTCTTC. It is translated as CASSLGLAGHNEQFF.

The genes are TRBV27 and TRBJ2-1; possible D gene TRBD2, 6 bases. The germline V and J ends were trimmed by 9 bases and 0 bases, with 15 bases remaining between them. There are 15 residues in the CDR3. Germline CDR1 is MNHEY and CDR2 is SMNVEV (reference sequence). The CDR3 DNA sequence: TGTGCCAGTTCCCGTCGGACTACCTCCTACAATGAGCAGTTCTTC. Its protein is CASSRRTTSYNEQFF.

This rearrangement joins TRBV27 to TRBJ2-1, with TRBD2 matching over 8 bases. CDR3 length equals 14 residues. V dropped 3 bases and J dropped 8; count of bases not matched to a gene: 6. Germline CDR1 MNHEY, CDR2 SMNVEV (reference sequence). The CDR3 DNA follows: TGTGCCAGCAGTTTGGGACTAGAGTTCTATGAGCAGTTCTTC. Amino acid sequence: CASSLGLEFYEQFF.

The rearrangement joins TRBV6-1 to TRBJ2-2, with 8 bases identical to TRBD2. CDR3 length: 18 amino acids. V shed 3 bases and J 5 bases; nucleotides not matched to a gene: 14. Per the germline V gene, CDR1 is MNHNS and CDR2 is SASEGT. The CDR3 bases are TGTGCCAGCAGTGATCGGCTAGCGGGTTATGGTCTGACCGGGGAGCTGTTTTTT. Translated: CASSDRLAGYGLTGELFF.